This T cell receptor (beta chain) was captured in a study of cytomegalovirus exposure and HLA in healthy donors. General study findings and limits: Association with HLA alleles at 0.05 false discovery rate was found for roughly 17,000 TCR beta sequences in a later analysis.

PCR amplification relied on 60 Vbeta primers (plus 13 Jbeta primers). Measured with immunoSEQ multiplex PCR; TCRdb has only the in-frame clones, and not every one. The data contain 100,000 to 150,000 clones, under 90% of them singletons. As to this clone: Its antigen is undetermined.

The sequencing sample was made of PBMCs. The sequence came from a woman between 40 and 55 years old in good health and CMV-seronegative.

The CDR3 loop reads CASSLMGSGVGPNIQYF. The CDR3 DNA reads TGTGCCAGCAGCCTAATGGGTTCGGGAGTCGGGCCTAACATTCAGTACTTC. V and J are TRBV27 and TRBJ2-4; perhaps TRBD2 as D (6 bases). Trimming took 6 bases from V and 7 from J, leaving 25 bases between them. The CDR3 length is 17 residues. Germline-derived CDR1 and CDR2 are MNHEY and SMNVEV (reference sequence).